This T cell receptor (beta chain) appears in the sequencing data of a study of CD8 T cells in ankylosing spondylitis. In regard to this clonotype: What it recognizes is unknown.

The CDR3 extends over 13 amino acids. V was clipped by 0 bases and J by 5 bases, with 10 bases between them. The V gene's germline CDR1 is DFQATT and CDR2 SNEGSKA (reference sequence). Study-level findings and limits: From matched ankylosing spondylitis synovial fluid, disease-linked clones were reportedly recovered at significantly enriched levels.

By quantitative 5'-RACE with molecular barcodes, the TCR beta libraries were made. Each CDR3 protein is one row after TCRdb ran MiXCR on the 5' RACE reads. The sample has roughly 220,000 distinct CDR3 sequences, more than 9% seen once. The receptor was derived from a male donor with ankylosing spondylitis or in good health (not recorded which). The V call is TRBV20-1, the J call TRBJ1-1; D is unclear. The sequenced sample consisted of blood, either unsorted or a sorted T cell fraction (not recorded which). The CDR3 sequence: CSARDPRGTEAFF. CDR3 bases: TGCAGTGCTAGAGATCCCCGTGGGACTGAAGCTTTCTTT.